The 15 T cell receptor beta chains in this list originate from one sample, sequenced in a study of blood T cells in healthy people across ages. Alongside a J-beta primer mix, a sample-barcoded 5' primer served in a second PCR lasting roughly 7 to 12 cycles. MiXCR, applied by TCRdb to the 5' RACE reads, yields one record per CDR3 protein. The data show about 560,000 distinct CDR3 sequences, roughly a quarter seen once. Separately, the same data were catalogued under a study of T cells of mothers and their children.

Sequenced material: blood. The source of these receptors is a boy between 2 and 10 years old in good health.

In its sample, this clonotype was seen a few times. The V gene is TRBV6-4, the J gene TRBJ2-2; 13 bases agree with TRBD2. Germline CDR1 MRHNA, CDR2 SNTAGT. J was trimmed by 4 bases and V by 10 bases; bases with no gene match: 15. The CDR3 sequence is 18 residues long. CDR3 bases: TGTGCCAACACAAGCTGGACTAGCGGGAGTACGGGCACCGGGGAGCTGTTTTTT. Residues: CANTSWTSGSTGTGELFF.

This clonotype has just a few counts. This sequence joins TRBV5-6 and TRBJ1-2, with D hard to call. This CDR3 is built from 12 residues. CDR1 and CDR2 from the germline V gene are SGHDT and YYEEEE. Trimming took 1 base from V and 3 from J, leaving 4 bases between them. The CDR3 sequence is CASSLYDYGYTF. The DNA for the CDR3 is TGTGCCAGCAGCTTGTACGACTATGGCTACACCTTC.

There are a few counts of this clonotype. The V and J genes are TRBV29-1 and TRBJ2-5; 14 nucleotides match TRBD2. The last part of the DNA fits TRBJ2-1 better; the J call may be wrong. In germline, CDR1 is SQVTM, CDR2 ANQGSEA. The CDR3 spans 15 residues. CDR3 sequence reads: CSVEKGLAGAHEQFF. DNA of the CDR3: TGCAGCGTTGAAAAGGGACTAGCGGGGGCCCATGAGCAGTTCTTC.

This clonotype has only a few counts. The chain joins TRBV7-2 to TRBJ1-5; TRBD1 might be the D (6 bases). Trimming took 5 bases from V and 9 from J, leaving 23 bases between them. Looked up from germline, CDR1 is SGHTA and CDR2 is FQGNSA. This CDR3 is 16 amino acids long. CDR3 in amino acids: CASSRSGQSPVGPQHF. In nucleotides, the CDR3 is TGTGCCAGCAGCCGGTCCGGACAGAGCCCTGTTGGGCCCCAGCATTTT.

The chain carries TRBV13 and TRBJ2-5, with 8 nucleotides matching TRBD1. The J call is doubtful: the DNA matches TRBJ2-7 better. CDR3 length equals 14 residues. Germline-derived CDR1 and CDR2 are PRHDT and FYEKMQ (reference sequence). DNA for the CDR3: TGTGCCAGCAGCTTACAGGGGGCGGTCTACGAGCAGTACTTC. Protein sequence: CASSLQGAVYEQYF.

This clonotype appeared a few times. The V and J genes are TRBV7-8 and TRBJ2-2; a weak D match, TRBD2 (5 bases). The CDR3 is made up of 17 amino acids. The V end lost 5 bases, the J end lost 8 bases, and 24 bases lay between the germline ends. Germline V lookup: CDR1 SGHVS, CDR2 FQNEAQ. As DNA, the CDR3 is TGTGCCAGCAGCCCGAAGGAAGGAGGACCATGGGTTGGGGAGCTGTTTTTT. Encoded protein: CASSPKEGGPWVGELFF.

The rearrangement joins TRBV18 to TRBJ1-2; maybe TRBD1 (6 bases). Germline-derived CDR1 and CDR2 are KGHSH and LQKENI. The CDR3 is 18 residues long. Trimming removed 2 bases at V and 2 bases at J, with 21 bases between. The CDR3 nucleotides are TGTGCCAGCTCACCATACCGGGACACAACTACCTCCAACTATGGCTACACCTTC. Translating gives CASSPYRDTTTSNYGYTF.

The chain combines TRBV6-1 with TRBJ2-2; 14 bases align to TRBD2. CDR3 size: 15 residues. Germline lookup yields CDR1 MNHNS and CDR2 SASEGT. V was pared by 6 bases and J by 8 bases, with 5 bases of the junction left unmatched. CDR3 sequence (DNA): TGTGCCAGCAGGACTAGCGGGGGGGCCGCGGGGGAGCTGTTTTTT. Translation: CASRTSGGAAGELFF.

The V call is TRBV7-9, the J call TRBJ1-1, with 8 bases identical to TRBD1. CDR3 length: 15 amino acids. Germline CDR1 is SEHNR and CDR2 is FQNEAQ (reference sequence). The junction had 6 bases not matched to a gene; V was cut back by 4 bases and J by 2 bases. The CDR3 sequence: CASSSSGQVNTEAFF. CDR3 coding DNA: TGTGCCAGCAGCTCCTCGGGACAGGTTAACACTGAAGCTTTCTTT. Variable domain in full (rest from reference TRBV7-9 and TRBJ1-1): DTGVSQNPRHKITKRGQNVTFRCDPISEHNRLYWYRQTLGQGPEFLTYFQNEAQLEKSRLLSDRFSAERPKGSFSTLEIQRTEQGDSAMYLCASSSSGQVNTEAFFGQGTRLTVV.

This chain uses TRBV30 with TRBJ2-7, with D uncertain. Trimming shortened V by 3 bases and J by 2 bases, and 20 bases separated the two germline ends. The CDR3 contains 16 residues. Germline V gives CDR1 GTSNPN, CDR2 SVGIG (reference sequence). The CDR3 region has the DNA TGTGCCTGGAGGTCCCTGTATAAGGACGCCACCTACGAGCAGTACTTC. This sequence encodes CAWRSLYKDATYEQYF. Using reference TRBV30 and TRBJ2-7 for the parts outside the CDR3, the full variable domain is SQTIHQWPATLVQPVGSPLSLECTVEGTSNPNLYWYRQAAGRGLQLLFYSVGIGQISSEVPQNLSASRPQDRQFILSSKKLLLSDSGFYLCAWRSLYKDATYEQYFGPGTRLTVT.

The chain joins TRBV12-3 or TRBV12-4 to TRBJ1-2; D is uncertain. Trimming shortened V by 6 bases and J by 5 bases, and 16 bases separated the two germline ends. The CDR3 sequence is 14 residues long. The CDR3 protein is CASSPVGIGYGYTF. CDR3 DNA sequence: TGTGCCAGCAGCCCAGTGGGGATCGGATATGGCTACACCTTC.

This clonotype was observed a few times. The J gene is TRBJ2-7, the V gene TRBV5-6; a weak D match, TRBD2 (5 bases). This CDR3 region has 14 residues. V shed 1 base and J shed 4 bases, with 12 bases lying between them. Per the germline V gene, CDR1 is SGHDT and CDR2 is YYEEEE. The CDR3 region has the DNA TGTGCCAGCAGCTTGTTTGGGAGTGGTTACGAGCAGTACTTC. The encoded protein is CASSLFGSGYEQYF.

The rearrangement uses TRBV10-3 and TRBJ2-5; D ambiguous. Between the trimmed V and J ends, which lost 2 bases and 1 base, there was a span of 2 bases. Germline V CDR1 and CDR2: ENHRY, SYGVKD. CDR3 size: 12 residues. CDR3 region: CAISELQETQYF. DNA of the CDR3: TGTGCCATCAGTGAGCTCCAAGAGACCCAGTACTTC.

The V gene is TRBV7-2, the J gene TRBJ2-3, with TRBD1 as a possible D gene (6 bases). This CDR3 has 16 amino acids. Looked up from germline, CDR1 is SGHTA and CDR2 is FQGNSA. Trimming pared 2 bases from V and 2 bases from J, leaving 14 bases between. The CDR3 is CASSLIGQMSTDTQYF. The CDR3 DNA reads as TGTGCCAGCAGCTTAATTGGACAGATGTCCACAGATACGCAGTATTTT.

This clonotype was detected only a few times. The V call is TRBV4-2, the J call TRBJ1-3; perhaps TRBD1 as D (5 bases). This CDR3 spans 17 amino acids. Germline V lookup: CDR1 LGHNA, CDR2 YNFKEQ. With 0 bases removed from V and 0 bases from J, the gap between germline ends came to 12 bases. CDR3 sequence: CASSQDRGSLSGNTIYF. The CDR3 nucleotides read TGTGCCAGCAGCCAAGATCGGGGGTCCCTCTCTGGAAACACCATATATTTT.